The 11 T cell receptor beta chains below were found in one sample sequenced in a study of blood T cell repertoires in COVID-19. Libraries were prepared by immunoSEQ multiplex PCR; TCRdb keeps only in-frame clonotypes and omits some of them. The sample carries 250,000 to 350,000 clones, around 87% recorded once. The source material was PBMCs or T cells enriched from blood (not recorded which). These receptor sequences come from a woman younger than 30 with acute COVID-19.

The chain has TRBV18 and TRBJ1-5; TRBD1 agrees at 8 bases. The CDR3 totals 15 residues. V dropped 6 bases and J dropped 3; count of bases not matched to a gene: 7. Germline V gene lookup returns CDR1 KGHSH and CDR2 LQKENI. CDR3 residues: CASSQTGAPNQPQHF. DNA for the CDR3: TGTGCCAGCTCTCAGACAGGGGCTCCCAATCAGCCCCAGCATTTT.

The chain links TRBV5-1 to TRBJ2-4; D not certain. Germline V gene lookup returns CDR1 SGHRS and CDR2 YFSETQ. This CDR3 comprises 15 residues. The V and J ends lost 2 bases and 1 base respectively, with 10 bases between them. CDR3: CASSFQTGAKNIQYF. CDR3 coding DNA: TGCGCCAGCAGCTTCCAAACCGGGGCCAAAAACATTCAGTACTTC.

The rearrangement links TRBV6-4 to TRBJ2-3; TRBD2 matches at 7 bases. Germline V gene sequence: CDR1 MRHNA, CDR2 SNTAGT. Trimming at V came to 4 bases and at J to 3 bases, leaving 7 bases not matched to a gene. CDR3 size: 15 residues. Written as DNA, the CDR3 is TGTGCCAGCAGTGTCTCTAGCGGTGGGACAGATACGCAGTATTTT. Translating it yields CASSVSSGGTDTQYF.

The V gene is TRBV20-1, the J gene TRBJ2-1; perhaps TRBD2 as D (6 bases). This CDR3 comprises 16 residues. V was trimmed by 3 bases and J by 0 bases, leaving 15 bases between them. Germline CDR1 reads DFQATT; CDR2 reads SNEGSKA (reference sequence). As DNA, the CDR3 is TGCAGTGCTAGTGGCCCGGGACTTCACTCCTACAATGAGCAGTTCTTC. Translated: CSASGPGLHSYNEQFF.

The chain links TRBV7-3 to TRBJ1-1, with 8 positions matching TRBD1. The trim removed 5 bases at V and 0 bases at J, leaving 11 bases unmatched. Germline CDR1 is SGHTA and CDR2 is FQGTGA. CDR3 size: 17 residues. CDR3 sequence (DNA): TGTGCCAGCAGCCCCCCGGAGACAGGGGCCGTGAACACTGAAGCTTTCTTT. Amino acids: CASSPPETGAVNTEAFF. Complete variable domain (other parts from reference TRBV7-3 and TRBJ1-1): GAGVSQTPSNKVTEKGKYVELRCDPISGHTALYWYRQSLGQGPEFLIYFQGTGAADDSGLPNDRFFAVRPEGSVSTLKIQRTERGDSAVYLCASSPPETGAVNTEAFFGQGTRLTVV.

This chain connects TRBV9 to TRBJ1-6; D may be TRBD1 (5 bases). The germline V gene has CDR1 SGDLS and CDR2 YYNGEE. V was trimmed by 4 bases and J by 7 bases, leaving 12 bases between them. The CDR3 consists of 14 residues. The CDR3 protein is CASSLGHLNSPLHF. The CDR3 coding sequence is TGTGCCAGCAGCCTCGGACATCTGAATTCACCCCTCCACTTT.

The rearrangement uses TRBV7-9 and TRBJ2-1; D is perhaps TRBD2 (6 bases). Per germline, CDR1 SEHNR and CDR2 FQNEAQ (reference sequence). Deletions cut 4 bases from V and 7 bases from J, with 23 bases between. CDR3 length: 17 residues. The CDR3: CASSSPVRASDHNEQFF. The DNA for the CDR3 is TGTGCCAGCAGCTCCCCCGTTAGGGCTAGCGACCATAATGAGCAGTTCTTC.

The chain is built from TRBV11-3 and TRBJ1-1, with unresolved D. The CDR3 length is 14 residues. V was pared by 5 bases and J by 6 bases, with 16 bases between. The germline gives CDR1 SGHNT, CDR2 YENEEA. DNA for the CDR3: TGTGCCAGCAGCGAACGAGGTTCTGGTGCTGAAGCTTTCTTT. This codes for CASSERGSGAEAFF.

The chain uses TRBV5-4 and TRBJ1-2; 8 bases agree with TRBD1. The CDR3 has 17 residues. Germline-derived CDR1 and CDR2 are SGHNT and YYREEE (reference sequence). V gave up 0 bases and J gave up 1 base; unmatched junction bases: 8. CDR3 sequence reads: CASSLARSGGSNYGYTF. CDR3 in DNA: TGTGCCAGCAGCTTGGCCCGTTCAGGGGGCAGTAACTATGGCTACACCTTC.

CDR3: CASSQGIVRAYSNQPQHF. The CDR3 DNA sequence: TGCGCCAGCAGCCAAGGGATAGTCAGGGCCTATAGCAATCAGCCCCAGCATTTT. The V gene is TRBV4-1, the J gene TRBJ1-5, with a tentative D call TRBD1 (5 bases). CDR1 and CDR2 from the germline V gene are MGHRA and YSYEKL. Trimming removed 1 base at V and 0 bases at J, with 16 bases between. CDR3 length: 18 amino acids.

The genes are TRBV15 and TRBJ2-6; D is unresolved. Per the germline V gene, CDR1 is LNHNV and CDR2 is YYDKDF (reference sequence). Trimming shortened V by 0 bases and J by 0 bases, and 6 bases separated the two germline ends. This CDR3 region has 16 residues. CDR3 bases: TGTGCCACCAGCAGAGACTTTTCCTCTGGGGCCAACGTCCTGACTTTC. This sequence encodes CATSRDFSSGANVLTF.